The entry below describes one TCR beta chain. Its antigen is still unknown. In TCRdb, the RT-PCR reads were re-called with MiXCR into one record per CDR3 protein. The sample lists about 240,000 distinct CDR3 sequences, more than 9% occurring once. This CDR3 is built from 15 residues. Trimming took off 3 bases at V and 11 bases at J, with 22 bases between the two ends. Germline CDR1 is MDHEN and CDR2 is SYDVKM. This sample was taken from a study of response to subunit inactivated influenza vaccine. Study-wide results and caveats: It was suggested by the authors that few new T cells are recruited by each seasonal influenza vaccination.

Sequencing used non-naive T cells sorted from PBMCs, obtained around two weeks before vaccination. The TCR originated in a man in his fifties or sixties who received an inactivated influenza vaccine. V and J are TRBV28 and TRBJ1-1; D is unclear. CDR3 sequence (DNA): TGTGCCAGCAGTTTTAGACCCTCGGCGTACAGTAGGGCTTTCTTT. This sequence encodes CASSFRPSAYSRAFF.